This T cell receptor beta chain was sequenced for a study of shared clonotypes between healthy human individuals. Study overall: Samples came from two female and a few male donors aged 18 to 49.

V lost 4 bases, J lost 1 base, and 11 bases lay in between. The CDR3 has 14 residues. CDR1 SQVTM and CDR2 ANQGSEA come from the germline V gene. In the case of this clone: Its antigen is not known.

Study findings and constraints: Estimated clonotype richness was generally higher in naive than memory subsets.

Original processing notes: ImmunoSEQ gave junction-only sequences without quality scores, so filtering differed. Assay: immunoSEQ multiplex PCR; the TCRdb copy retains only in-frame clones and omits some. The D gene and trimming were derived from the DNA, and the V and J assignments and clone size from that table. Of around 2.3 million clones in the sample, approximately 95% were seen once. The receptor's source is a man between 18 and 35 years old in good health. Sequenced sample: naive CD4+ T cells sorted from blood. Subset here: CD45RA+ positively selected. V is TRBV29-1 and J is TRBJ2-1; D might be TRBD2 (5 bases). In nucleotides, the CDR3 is TGCAGCGTTGGCACTAGTCTTTCCTACAATGAGCAGTTCTTC. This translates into CSVGTSLSYNEQFF.